This TCR beta chain is drawn from a study of identical twins. Findings and limits, study-wide: The study drew conclusions from cross-sectional statistical analysis, not from following the same donors.

The authors used template switching to add a universal primer site and gave cDNA unique molecular identifiers. TCRdb fed the 5' RACE reads into MiXCR, producing one record per CDR3 protein. This table holds some 270,000 distinct CDR3 sequences, about 8% found once. With regard to this clonotype: Its antigen is currently unknown.

Losses at the gene ends were 1 base for V and 0 bases for J; bases not matched to a gene: 3. Germline V gives CDR1 DFQATT, CDR2 SNEGSKA (reference sequence). The CDR3 runs to 15 residues. The sample was also reused in another study, on yellow fever vaccine responses in identical twins.

The chain carries TRBV20-1 and TRBJ1-5; 7 bases match TRBD1. Sequencing was carried out using CD8+ T cells sorted from blood. The sequence came from a woman younger than 35 in good health. DNA for the CDR3: TGCAGTGCTAGAGCAGACAGGGCTAGCAATCAGCCCCAGCATTTT. Translating it yields CSARADRASNQPQHF.